This T cell receptor beta chain was identified during a study of spatial heterogeneity in lung cancer. The CDR3 loop spans 12 amino acids. Per germline, CDR1 MNHNY and CDR2 SVGAGI (reference sequence). V lost 6 bases to trimming and J lost 3 bases, with 9 bases between them. Sample time point: blood at routine non-recurrence follow-up after resection. Material for sequencing was whole RNA from tumor, nontumor lung or frozen PBMC, left unsorted. TCRdb itself ran the 5' RACE reads through MiXCR, one entry per CDR3 protein. Of about 120,000 distinct CDR3 sequences listed, approximately 12% are singletons.

Source: PBMCs, taken at follow-up. The chain uses TRBV6-6 and TRBJ2-7; D gene ambiguous. This receptor was identified in a male donor with early-stage non-small cell lung cancer. In DNA form, the CDR3 reads TGTGCCAGCAGCCCCGACGTCTACGAGCAGTACTTC. This sequence encodes CASSPDVYEQYF.